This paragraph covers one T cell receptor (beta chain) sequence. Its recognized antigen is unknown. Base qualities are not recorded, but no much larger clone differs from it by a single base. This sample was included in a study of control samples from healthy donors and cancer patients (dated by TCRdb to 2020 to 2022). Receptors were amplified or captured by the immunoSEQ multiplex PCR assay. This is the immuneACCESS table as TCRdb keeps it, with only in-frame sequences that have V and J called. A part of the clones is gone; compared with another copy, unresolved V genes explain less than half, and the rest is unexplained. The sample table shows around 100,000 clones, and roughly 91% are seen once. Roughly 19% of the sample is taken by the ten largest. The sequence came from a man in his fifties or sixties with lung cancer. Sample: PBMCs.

CDR3 region: CASSSSSSDTGELFF. The nucleotide sequence is TGCGCCAGCAGCTCAAGCTCATCGGACACCGGGGAGCTGTTTTTT. This receptor chain uses TRBV5-1 and TRBJ2-2, with no reliable assignment of the D segment. The CDR3 runs 15 amino acids, cysteine and phenylalanine included. This entry keeps only the CDR3 DNA: 45 bases, framed from base 1. Between the V and J ends, shortened by 3 bases and 3 bases respectively, the junction contains 12 bases. As encoded in the germline V gene, CDR1 is SGHRS while CDR2 is YFSETQ.